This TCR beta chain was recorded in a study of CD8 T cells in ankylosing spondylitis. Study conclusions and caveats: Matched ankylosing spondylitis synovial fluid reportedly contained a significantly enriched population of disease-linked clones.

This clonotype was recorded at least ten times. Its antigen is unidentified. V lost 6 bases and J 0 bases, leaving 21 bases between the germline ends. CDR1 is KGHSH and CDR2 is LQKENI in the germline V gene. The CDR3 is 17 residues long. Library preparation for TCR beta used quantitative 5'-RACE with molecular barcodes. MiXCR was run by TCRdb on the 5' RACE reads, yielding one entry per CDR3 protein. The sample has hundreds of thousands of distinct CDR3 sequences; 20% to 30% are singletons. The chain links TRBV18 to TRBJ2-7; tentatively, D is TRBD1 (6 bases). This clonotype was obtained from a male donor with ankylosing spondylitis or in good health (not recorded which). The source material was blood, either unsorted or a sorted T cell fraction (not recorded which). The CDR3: CASSYLNYRTVSYEQYF. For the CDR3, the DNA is TGTGCCAGCTCCTACTTAAACTACAGGACAGTCTCCTACGAGCAGTACTTC.